Following are 6 T cell receptor beta chains from one sample sequenced in a study of T cell repertoires in cytomegalovirus infection. Each CDR3 protein gets one entry after TCRdb re-called the reads with MiXCR. The sample has over 25,000 distinct CDR3 sequences; 19% are singletons. Antigens of these TCRs are unknown. The sample was CD8+ T cells from cultured PBMCs, taken from culture after CMV antigen stimulation. These receptors all come from a human donor in good health (CMV status not recorded). Some clones in this sample may be carry-over from other donors' samples.

The gene calls are TRBV19 and TRBJ2-7, with TRBD1 matching over 10 bases. V was pared by 5 bases and J by 3 bases, with 1 base of the junction left unmatched. The V gene's germline CDR1 is LNHDA and CDR2 SQIVND (reference sequence). The CDR3 runs to 13 residues. The CDR3 coding sequence is TGTGCCAGTAGTTGGGACAGGGGCTACGAGCAGTACTTC. Translated: CASSWDRGYEQYF.

Comment on this clonotype: One junction end does not reproduce the germline sequence, and a read error may be involved. This chain connects TRBV2 to TRBJ2-2; perhaps TRBD2 as D (6 bases). CDR1 is SNHLY and CDR2 is FYNNEI in the germline V gene. The CDR3 totals 15 residues. CDR3 nucleotides: TGTGCCAGCAGGGACGGAGGGACGAACCCCGGGGAGCTGTTTTTT. Translated: CASRDGGTNPGELFF.

The chain uses TRBV27 and TRBJ2-3; D uncertain. The CDR3 has 12 amino acids. CDR1 and CDR2 from the germline V gene are MNHEY and SMNVEV (reference sequence). V was shortened by 5 bases and J by 1 base, with 4 bases between the two germline ends. The CDR3 is CASSRGTDTQYF. The CDR3 nucleotides are TGTGCCAGCAGTAGAGGCACAGATACGCAGTATTTT.

Here the CDR3 reads CASSFVQGNTEAFF. The CDR3 DNA reads as TGTGCCAGCAGCTTCGTACAGGGCAACACTGAAGCTTTCTTT. The chain links TRBV7-6 to TRBJ1-1; D might be TRBD1 (6 bases). Trimming stripped 3 bases from V and 2 bases from J, with 10 bases between. CDR3 size: 14 residues. Germline V CDR1 and CDR2: SGHVS, FNYEAQ.

This clonotype turned up a few times. The chain combines TRBV6-2 or TRBV6-3 with TRBJ2-4; 7 bases fit TRBD1. This CDR3 has 15 amino acids. The germline V gene has CDR1 MNHEY and CDR2 SVGEGT. The junction had 9 bases not matched to a gene; V was cut back by 2 bases and J by 8 bases. The CDR3 DNA sequence: TGTGCCAGCAGTTACCCCAGGACAGGTTGGGACATTCAGTACTTC. Translation: CASSYPRTGWDIQYF.

This clonotype was detected ten times or more. The rearrangement joins TRBV7-9 to TRBJ2-7; D gene ambiguous. The CDR3 has 13 amino acids. Trimming stripped 0 bases from V and 3 bases from J, with 6 bases between. Germline CDR1 is SEHNR and CDR2 is FQNEAQ (reference sequence). The CDR3 reads CASSLASSYEQYF. The CDR3 DNA reads as TGTGCCAGCAGCTTAGCGTCCAGCTACGAGCAGTACTTC.